The T cell receptor (beta chain) under discussion was sequenced for a study of blood T cell repertoires in COVID-19. On the study more broadly: The analysed material was cDNA or gDNA that came from T cells, B-cell-depleted T cells, or PBMCs.

This CDR3 spans 11 amino acids. In germline, CDR1 is SGHNT, CDR2 YYREEE (reference sequence). Trimming took off 2 bases at V and 8 bases at J, with 7 bases between the two ends. Clones were sequenced by immunoSEQ multiplex PCR, and TCRdb holds only the in-frame ones, with some missing. Among approximately 260,000 clones, roughly 88% were seen once, and the ten largest hold more than 8.5%. Patients of the Seattle cohort, enrolled during active infection, were followed longitudinally. This clonotype was obtained from a woman in her sixties or seventies with COVID-19, enrolled during active disease. This rearrangement joins TRBV5-4 to TRBJ1-1, with D hard to call. Sequencing was carried out using peripheral blood. DNA for the CDR3: TGTGCCAGCAGCTTCAGAGGCGAAGCTTTCTTT. Translated: CASSFRGEAFF.